This T cell receptor (beta chain) was profiled in a study of blood T cells in healthy people across ages. Trimming at V came to 6 bases and at J to 1 base, leaving 19 bases not matched to a gene. This CDR3 is built from 19 residues. Looked up from germline, CDR1 is MNHEY and CDR2 is SVGEGT. It was with a sample-barcoded 5' primer and a J-beta primer mix that a second PCR of roughly 6 to 12 cycles was run. Researchers report that each sample yielded at least 3 million CDR3-containing paired-end reads. TCRdb reprocessed the 5' RACE reads via MiXCR and lists one record per CDR3 protein. The table shows roughly 900,000 distinct CDR3 sequences, with 29% occurring only once. Whole-study findings and limits: Aged donors had fewer naive CD4+ cells and lower diversity than long-lived donors.

Turning to this clonotype: What it binds is unknown. A much larger clone sits a single nucleotide away, making a read error possible.

This clonotype was sampled from a woman older than 75 in good health. Source material: blood. The chain has TRBV6-2 or TRBV6-3 and TRBJ2-3, with 7 bases that match TRBD2. The chain's CDR3 is CASSALAQAGRRGTDTQYF. In DNA form, the CDR3 reads TGTGCCAGCAGCGCTCTAGCGCAAGCGGGGCGCCGGGGCACAGATACGCAGTATTTT.